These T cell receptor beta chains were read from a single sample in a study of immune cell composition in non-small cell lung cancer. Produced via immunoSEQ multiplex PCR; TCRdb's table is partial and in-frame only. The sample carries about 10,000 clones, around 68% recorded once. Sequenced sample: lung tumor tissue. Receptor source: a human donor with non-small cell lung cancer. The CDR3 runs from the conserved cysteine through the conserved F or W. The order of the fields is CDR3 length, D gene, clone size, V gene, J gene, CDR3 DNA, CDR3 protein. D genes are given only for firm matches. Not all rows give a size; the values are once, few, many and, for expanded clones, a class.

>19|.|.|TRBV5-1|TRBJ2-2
TGCGCCAGCAGCCAAAACATATTCCGGGACCTAAAAATGTGGGGGGAGCTGTTTTTT
CASSQNIFRDLKMWGELFF
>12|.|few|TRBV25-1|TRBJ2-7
TGTGCCAGCAGCGGACAGTCCTACGAGCAGTACTTC
CASSGQSYEQYF
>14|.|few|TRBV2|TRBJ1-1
TGTGCCAGCAGTGGATTGCAGGGGAGCACTGAAGCTTTCTTT
CASSGLQGSTEAFF
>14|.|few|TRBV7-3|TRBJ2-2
TGTGCCACCCAGGGACCCACGGGGACCGGGGAGCTGTTTTTT
CATQGPTGTGELFF
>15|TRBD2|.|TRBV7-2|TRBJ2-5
TGTGCCAGCAGCTACCAATTGGGGGGGCAAGAGACCCAGTACTTC
CASSYQLGGQETQYF
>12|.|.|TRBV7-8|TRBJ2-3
TGTGCCAGCAGCTTAGATACAGATACGCAGTATTTT
CASSLDTDTQYF
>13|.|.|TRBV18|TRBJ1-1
TGTGCCAGCTCACCAGGGGGAAGCTCTGAAGCTTTCTTT
CASSPGGSSEAFF
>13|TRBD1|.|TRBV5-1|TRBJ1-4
TGCGCCAGCAAAGGACAGGGGGGAGAAAAACTGTTTTTT
CASKGQGGEKLFF
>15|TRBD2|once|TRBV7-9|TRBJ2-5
TGTGCCAGCAGCCGGACTAGCGGGGGGCAAGAGACCCAGTACTTC
CASSRTSGGQETQYF
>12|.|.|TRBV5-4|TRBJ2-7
TGTGCCAGCAGCAAGACCAAGGACGAGCAGTACTTC
CASSKTKDEQYF
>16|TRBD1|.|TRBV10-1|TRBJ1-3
TGCGCCAGCAGCCCCATGGACAGGGTAGCTGGAAACACCATATATTTT
CASSPMDRVAGNTIYF
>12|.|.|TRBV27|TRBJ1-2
TGTGCCAGCAGTTCAGGGGTCTATGGCTACACCTTC
CASSSGVYGYTF
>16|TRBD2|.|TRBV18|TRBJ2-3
TGTGCCAGCTCACCACGCATAGCGGGGGGGAAAGATACGCAGTATTTT
CASSPRIAGGKDTQYF
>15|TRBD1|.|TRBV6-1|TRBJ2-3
TGTGCCAGCAGGACAGGGGTAGTCCTCGCAGATACGCAGTATTTT
CASRTGVVLADTQYF
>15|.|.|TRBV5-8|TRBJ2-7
TGTGCCAGCAGCTTCCGGAGCCGTGGATACTACGAGCAGTACTTC
CASSFRSRGYYEQYF
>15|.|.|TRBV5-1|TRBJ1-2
TGCGCCAGCAGCTTGGAATGGGGAACCTATTATGGCTACACCTTC
CASSLEWGTYYGYTF
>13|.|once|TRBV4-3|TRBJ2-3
TGCGCCAGCAGCCACACCACCGTGAATACGCAGTATTTT
CASSHTTVNTQYF
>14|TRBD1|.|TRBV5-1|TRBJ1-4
TGCGCCAGCAAAGATACAGGGGGTAATGAAAAACTGTTTTTT
CASKDTGGNEKLFF
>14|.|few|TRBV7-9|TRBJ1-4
TGTGCCAGCAGCCCAGGGGCGGCCAATGAAAAACTGTTTTTT
CASSPGAANEKLFF
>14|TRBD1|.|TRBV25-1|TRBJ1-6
TGTGCCAGCAAAAGGACAGGCTATAATTCACCCCTCCACTTT
CASKRTGYNSPLHF
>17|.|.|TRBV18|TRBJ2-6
TGTGCCAGCTCACCATCGGGACAAATCTCTGGGGCCAACGTCCTGACTTTC
CASSPSGQISGANVLTF
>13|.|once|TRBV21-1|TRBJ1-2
TGTGCCAGCAGCTGGACAGATTACTATGGCTACACCTTC
CASSWTDYYGYTF
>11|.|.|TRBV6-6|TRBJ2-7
TGTGCCAGCAGTTGGGAGTACGAGCAGTACTTC
CASSWEYEQYF
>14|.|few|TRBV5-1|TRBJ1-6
TGCGCCAGCAGCTTCCCTGAACATAATTCACCCCTCCACTTT
CASSFPEHNSPLHF
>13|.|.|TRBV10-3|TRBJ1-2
TGTGCCATCAGCCTGGACAGCAACTATGGCTACACCTTC
CAISLDSNYGYTF
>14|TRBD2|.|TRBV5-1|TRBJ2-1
TGCGCCAGCAGCCCGGGACTAGCGGGGGGGAAGCAGTTCTTC
CASSPGLAGGKQFF
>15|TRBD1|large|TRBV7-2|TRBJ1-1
TGTGCCAGCAGGCCGGACAGGGCGACGAACACTGAAGCTTTCTTT
CASRPDRATNTEAFF
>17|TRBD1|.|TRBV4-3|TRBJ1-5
TGCGCCAGCAGCCAAGATTTGCCAGGGGGATTACTTCAGCCCCAGCATTTT
CASSQDLPGGLLQPQHF
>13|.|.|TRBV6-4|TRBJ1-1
TGTGCCAGCAGTGGTCAGGCGAACACTGAAGCTTTCTTT
CASSGQANTEAFF
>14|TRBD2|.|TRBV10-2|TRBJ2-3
TGCGCCAGCAGTGCGGGGGGGCCGACAGATACGCAGTATTTT
CASSAGGPTDTQYF
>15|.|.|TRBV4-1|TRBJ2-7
TGCGCCAGCAGCCAATTCGACAGGTCCCTCTCCGAGCAGTACTTC
CASSQFDRSLSEQYF
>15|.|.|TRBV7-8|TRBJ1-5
TGTGCCAGCAGCTTAGGGGCGTCTGGCAATCAGCCCCAGCATTTT
CASSLGASGNQPQHF
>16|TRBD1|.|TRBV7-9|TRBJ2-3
TGTGCCAGCAGCTTATTACAGGGGCCTAGCACAGATACGCAGTATTTT
CASSLLQGPSTDTQYF
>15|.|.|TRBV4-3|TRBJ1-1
TGCGCCAGCAGCCAAGAGGACACTTCGAACACTGAAGCTTTCTTT
CASSQEDTSNTEAFF
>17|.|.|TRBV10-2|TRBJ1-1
TGCGCCAGCAACCCCTCCCCCGGGGCAGAGCCGAACACTGAAGCTTTCTTT
CASNPSPGAEPNTEAFF
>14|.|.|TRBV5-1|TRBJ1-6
TGCGCCAGCAGTTTGGTCAATTCAGATTCACCCCTCCACTTT
CASSLVNSDSPLHF
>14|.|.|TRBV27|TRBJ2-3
TGTGCCAGCAGTTTAACGGGTTTTTCAGATACGCAGTATTTT
CASSLTGFSDTQYF
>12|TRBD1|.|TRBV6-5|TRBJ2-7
TGTGCCAGCAGTATGGACAGGAACGAGCAGTACTTC
CASSMDRNEQYF